One sample yielded the 7 T cell receptor beta chains listed below, sequenced in a study of vaccination and CD4 T cells after COVID-19. Stated time point: late sampling 161 to 241 days after vaccination in three convalescent patients. Sample treatment: roughly 11-day PBMC culture with coronavirus spike peptide pools or control peptides (ViraFEST assay). The Oncomine TCR Beta short-read assay was applied to DNA of cultured CD4+ T cells. A single record per CDR3 protein comes from TCRdb applying MiXCR to the PCR reads. The sample lists 20,000 to 25,000 distinct CDR3 sequences; 30% to 45% were seen once. No antigen has been assigned to these receptors. The sample here was CD4+ T cells from blood, cultured in vitro, taken about 7 months after SARS-CoV-2 vaccination. These TCRs come from a human donor who had recovered from COVID-19.

The chain uses TRBV15 and TRBJ2-7; D assignment may be TRBD1 or TRBD2 (6 bases each). The V and J ends lost 3 bases and 7 bases respectively, with 16 bases between them. This CDR3 region has 14 residues. Germline lookup yields CDR1 LNHNV and CDR2 YYDKDF (reference sequence). The CDR3 region is CATSRERGLGEQYF. The CDR3 coding sequence is TGTGCCACCAGCAGGGAACGGGGGCTCGGGGAGCAGTACTTC.

The V and J genes are TRBV20-1 and TRBJ2-2, with D possibly matching TRBD1 (5 bases). Trimming removed 6 bases from V and 3 bases from J, with 14 bases in between. The CDR3 contains 14 residues. CDR1 DFQATT and CDR2 SNEGSKA come from the germline V gene (reference sequence). The CDR3 DNA sequence: TGCAGTGCCGGAATCGACAGATACACCGGGGAGCTGTTTTTT. Translating gives CSAGIDRYTGELFF.

The chain couples TRBV7-2 to TRBJ2-1, with a possible D match to TRBD2 (6 bases). With 5 bases removed from V and 6 bases from J, the gap between germline ends came to 17 bases. The CDR3 spans 15 residues. CDR1 and CDR2 (germline): SGHTA, FQGNSA. CDR3 residues: CASSVLAGLFNEQFF. CDR3 in DNA: TGTGCCAGCAGCGTTCTGGCGGGACTTTTCAATGAGCAGTTCTTC.

The V gene is TRBV7-7, the J gene TRBJ1-2; 8 nucleotides match TRBD1. V shed 3 bases and J 0 bases; nucleotides not matched to a gene: 6. CDR1 and CDR2 (germline): SSHAT, FNYEAQ (reference sequence). This CDR3 region has 16 residues. CDR3 sequence: CASSFRGRNSNYGYTF. CDR3 DNA: TGTGCCAGCAGCTTCAGGGGGCGAAATTCTAACTATGGCTACACCTTC.

V is TRBV27 and J is TRBJ2-1, with TRBD2 matching over 7 bases. CDR1 is MNHEY and CDR2 is SMNVEV in the germline V gene (reference sequence). CDR3 length equals 16 residues. J was trimmed by 0 bases and V by 5 bases; bases with no gene match: 7. The CDR3 protein is CASSKIAGSSYNEQFF. In nucleotides, the CDR3 is TGTGCCAGCAGTAAGATAGCGGGCAGCTCCTACAATGAGCAGTTCTTC.

This clonotype was observed a handful of times. This chain connects TRBV6-1 to TRBJ2-1, with 11 bases fitting TRBD1. With V trimmed by 4 bases and J by 8 bases, 13 bases remained unmatched. The germline gives CDR1 MNHNS, CDR2 SASEGT. The length of the CDR3 is 17 residues. The CDR3 spells CASSGTGGWGDSHEQFF. The CDR3 region has the DNA TGTGCCAGCAGTGGGACAGGGGGCTGGGGAGATAGCCATGAGCAGTTCTTC.

Here the CDR3 DNA reads TGCAGTGCGGGTAGCGGCACAGATACGCAGTATTTT. Its protein product is CSAGSGTDTQYF. The rearrangement uses TRBV20-1 and TRBJ2-3, with a weak D call TRBD2 (5 bases). This CDR3 contains 12 residues. Per the germline V gene, CDR1 is DFQATT and CDR2 is SNEGSKA (reference sequence). V dropped 6 bases and J dropped 1 base, with 8 bases sitting between them.